This record covers a single TCR beta chain. No antigen is known for it. The data were taken from a study of graft-versus-host responses after intestinal transplantation. Study details: Transplant recipients had multivisceral, liver-intestinal, or isolated intestinal grafts. Every recipient had anti-thymocyte globulin induction and 2 to 3 years of tacrolimus plus steroids. Broader study findings: The authors found GvH clones in recipient marrow, some appearing first in ileum or blood.

Using immunoSEQ multiplex PCR, the repertoire was profiled, and TCRdb retains in-frame clones only, with some absent. The repertoire consists of around 30,000 clones, with about 85% occurring once and the leading ten covering 11%. The CDR3 covers 13 residues. The V gene lost 4 bases and the J gene lost 2 bases, with 9 bases spanning the gap. From germline, CDR1 is SGHNT and CDR2 YYREEE (reference sequence). The sample consisted of PBMCs, taken about 450 days after intestinal transplantation. The TCR comes from a human patient who received an intestinal transplant, so some T cells may come from the graft donor. The chain carries TRBV5-4 and TRBJ1-1; no clear D. The CDR3 bases are TGTGCCAGCAGCACTACACCAAACACTGAAGCTTTCTTT. It codes for CASSTTPNTEAFF.